The 32 T cell receptor beta chains below were found in one sample sequenced in a study of shared clonotypes between healthy human individuals. Produced via immunoSEQ multiplex PCR; TCRdb's table is partial and in-frame only. Of roughly 1.5 million clones listed, 95% to 99% are singletons. Sequencing was carried out using naive CD4+ T cells sorted from blood. The subset denotes: CD45RA+ positively selected. These TCRs come from a man aged 30-40 years in good health.

The CDR3 here is CASSLLGTSGEETQYF. As DNA, the CDR3 is TGCGCCAGCAGCTTGTTGGGGACTAGCGGGGAAGAGACCCAGTACTTC. This sequence joins TRBV5-1 and TRBJ2-5, with 13 bases matching TRBD2. The CDR3 loop spans 16 amino acids. The junction had 3 bases not matched to a gene; V was cut back by 1 base and J by 3 bases. CDR1 is SGHRS and CDR2 is YFSETQ in the germline V gene. Drawing the rest from reference TRBV5-1 and TRBJ2-5, the complete variable domain is KAGVTQTPRYLIKTRGQQVTLSCSPISGHRSVSWYQQTPGQGLQFLFEYFSETQRNKGNFPGRFSGRQFSNSRSEMNVSTLELGDSALYLCASSLLGTSGEETQYFGPGTRLLVL.

The chain carries TRBV7-9 and TRBJ1-1, with TRBD1 as a possible D gene (6 bases). The CDR3 is made up of 16 amino acids. Between the trimmed V and J ends, which lost 5 bases and 0 bases, there was a span of 16 bases. The germline gives CDR1 SEHNR, CDR2 FQNEAQ (reference sequence). Here the CDR3 DNA reads TGTGCCAGCAGCCAATCTACAGGGCGGTTGAACACTGAAGCTTTCTTT. Its protein is CASSQSTGRLNTEAFF.

CDR3 in amino acids: CASSESGRMNTGELFF. The DNA for the CDR3 is TGCGCCAGCAGTGAGTCAGGCAGGATGAACACCGGGGAGCTGTTTTTT. The rearrangement links TRBV10-2 to TRBJ2-2; D uncertain. Germline values: CDR1 WSHSY, CDR2 SAAADI. V dropped 0 bases and J dropped 1 base, with 9 bases sitting between them. The length of the CDR3 is 16 residues.

This rearrangement joins TRBV28 to TRBJ2-7; 9 bases line up with TRBD1. CDR1 is MDHEN, CDR2 SYDVKM, per germline. V shed 2 bases and J 2 bases; nucleotides not matched to a gene: 16. This CDR3 contains 19 residues. CDR3 protein: CASSLAPPGQGRPTYEQYF. DNA for the CDR3: TGTGCCAGCAGTTTAGCGCCTCCGGGACAGGGACGCCCCACCTACGAGCAGTACTTC.

The gene calls are TRBV9 and TRBJ2-1; D gene ambiguous. The length of the CDR3 is 14 residues. Germline loops: CDR1 SGDLS, CDR2 YYNGEE. V was cut by 0 bases and J by 3 bases, with 7 bases left in between. The CDR3 bases are TGTGCCAGCAGCGTAGCGTCTCACTACAATGAGCAGTTCTTC. It yields the protein CASSVASHYNEQFF.

In regard to this clone: This CDR3 is also generated by other DNA sequences in the sample. The chain couples TRBV28 to TRBJ1-5; D ambiguous. Between the trimmed V and J ends, which lost 5 bases and 1 base, there was a span of 3 bases. Per germline, CDR1 MDHEN and CDR2 SYDVKM. The CDR3 is 12 amino acids. The CDR3 DNA reads TGTGCCAGCAGTAGGAGCAATCAGCCCCAGCATTTT. As protein: CASSRSNQPQHF. The complete variable domain, with remaining parts taken from reference TRBV28 and TRBJ1-5, reads DVKVTQSSRYLVKRTGEKVFLECVQDMDHENMFWYRQDPGLGLRLIYFSYDVKMKEKGDIPEGYSVSREKKERFSLILESASTNQTSMYLCASSRSNQPQHFGDGTRLSIL.

The J gene is TRBJ2-7, the V gene TRBV4-3, with unresolved D. The germline CDR1 and CDR2 sequences are LGHNA and YSLEER. The CDR3 contains 15 residues. Trimming left V 0 bases short and J 3 bases short, with 12 bases between. The CDR3 coding sequence is TGCGCCAGCAGCCAAGATAGCCAATTTCTCTACGAGCAGTACTTC. Its translation: CASSQDSQFLYEQYF.

The V and J genes are TRBV27 and TRBJ2-7, with 8 nucleotides matching TRBD1. Trimming cost V 5 bases and J 1 base; bases outside gene matches: 10. CDR3 length: 16 amino acids. Per the germline V gene, CDR1 is MNHEY and CDR2 is SMNVEV (reference sequence). CDR3 coding DNA: TGTGCCAGCAGTAGGATGACAGGGGTTATGTCCTACGAGCAGTACTTC. Its protein is CASSRMTGVMSYEQYF.

The chain uses TRBV5-1 and TRBJ2-3, with 11 bases lining up with TRBD2. V dropped 4 bases and J dropped 2; count of bases not matched to a gene: 12. Germline V gene sequence: CDR1 SGHRS, CDR2 YFSETQ. The CDR3 totals 18 residues. The CDR3, as DNA: TGCGCCAGCAGCCGCCTAGCGGGAGGACAACCGGACACAGATACGCAGTATTTT. Protein: CASSRLAGGQPDTDTQYF.

This clone was counted once. The chain joins TRBV5-1 to TRBJ2-2; perhaps TRBD1 as D (6 bases). Deletions cut 5 bases from V and 6 bases from J, with 11 bases between. Per germline, CDR1 SGHRS and CDR2 YFSETQ. CDR3 length: 13 amino acids. This CDR3 reads CASRRTEAGELFF. CDR3 bases: TGCGCCAGCAGACGGACAGAAGCCGGGGAGCTGTTTTTT.

The chain has TRBV19 and TRBJ2-7; D is undetermined. This CDR3 region has 16 residues. Germline CDR1 and CDR2: LNHDA and SQIVND (reference sequence). V gave up 4 bases and J gave up 2 bases, with 18 bases separating them. CDR3 sequence (DNA): TGTGCCAGTAGTACCCCGGCCCGCGGTGGGGCCTACGAGCAGTACTTC. Encoded protein: CASSTPARGGAYEQYF.

The V call is TRBV11-1, the J call TRBJ1-5, with no clear D. CDR1 and CDR2 (germline): SGHAT, FQDESV (reference sequence). The ends were cut back, 1 base at V and 4 bases at J, with 8 bases in the middle. The CDR3 is 14 amino acids. CDR3 sequence reads: CASSLDGLNQPQHF. The CDR3, as DNA: TGTGCCAGCAGCTTAGATGGCCTAAATCAGCCCCAGCATTTT.

The chain uses TRBV4-3 and TRBJ2-7, with unresolved D. Germline V lookup: CDR1 LGHNA, CDR2 YSLEER. CDR3 length: 13 residues. The V end lost 1 base, the J end lost 6 bases, and 10 bases lay between the germline ends. Here the CDR3 reads CASSQALPSEQYF. In DNA form, the CDR3 reads TGCGCCAGCAGCCAAGCCCTCCCCTCCGAGCAGTACTTC.

The chain links TRBV6-6 to TRBJ2-2; no definite D call. The V end was cut by 6 bases, the J end by 6 bases, with 17 bases between. The CDR3 runs 15 residues. Germline CDR1 is MNHNY and CDR2 is SVGAGI (reference sequence). This chain's CDR3 is CASSPPRDIAGELFF. The CDR3 DNA reads TGTGCCAGCAGCCCCCCAAGGGATATCGCCGGGGAGCTGTTTTTT.

The rearrangement uses TRBV5-1 and TRBJ2-7; maybe TRBD2 (6 bases). Germline V gene sequence: CDR1 SGHRS, CDR2 YFSETQ. The CDR3 runs 14 residues. V lost 0 bases and J lost 7, with 14 bases in between. The CDR3 bases are TGCGCCAGCAGCTTGGTTGCGGGGCGAGGGGAGCAGTACTTC. This encodes CASSLVAGRGEQYF.

The chain recombines TRBV7-8 with TRBJ2-7, with D unclear. The V end was cut by 5 bases, the J end by 6 bases, with 8 bases between. This CDR3 comprises 11 residues. Germline-derived CDR1 and CDR2 are SGHVS and FQNEAQ. The CDR3 DNA is TGTGCCAGCAGCAAAAGAGTCGAGCAGTACTTC. It translates to CASSKRVEQYF.

The CDR3 DNA reads TGTGCCAGCAGTTACTCGTGGGGAGGGTTAGGAAACACCATATATTTT. Translated, it gives CASSYSWGGLGNTIYF. The V call is TRBV6-5, the J call TRBJ1-3; D not certain. Trimming pared 0 bases from V and 4 bases from J, leaving 13 bases between. CDR1 is MNHEY, CDR2 SVGAGI, per germline. This CDR3 is built from 16 residues.

V is TRBV7-2 and J is TRBJ2-1, with 13 bases lining up with TRBD2. This CDR3 is built from 16 residues. The V and J ends lost 1 base and 3 bases, in that order; junction bases with no gene match: 0. Germline values: CDR1 SGHTA, CDR2 FQGNSA. This chain's CDR3 is CASSLGLAGGYNEQFF. The CDR3 DNA reads as TGTGCCAGCAGCTTAGGACTAGCGGGAGGCTACAATGAGCAGTTCTTC.

The chain combines TRBV29-1 with TRBJ2-1; 10 bases are a match to TRBD2. The CDR3 has 12 amino acids. V gave up 6 bases and J gave up 7 bases; unmatched junction bases: 3. Looked up from germline, CDR1 is SQVTM and CDR2 is ANQGSEA. DNA of the CDR3: TGCAGCGTCGGGACTAGCGAAAATGAGCAGTTCTTC. Translated: CSVGTSENEQFF.

The gene calls are TRBV5-1 and TRBJ2-3; no clear D gene. Deletions cut 2 bases from V and 5 bases from J, with 15 bases between. Germline V gene lookup returns CDR1 SGHRS and CDR2 YFSETQ. The CDR3 totals 15 residues. CDR3 nucleotides: TGCGCCAGCAGCTTAAAGGCGACGGGTCTAGATACGCAGTATTTT. As protein: CASSLKATGLDTQYF.

The V and J genes are TRBV28 and TRBJ2-7, with 8 bases matching TRBD1. Germline CDR1 and CDR2: MDHEN and SYDVKM. Germline trimming cut 5 bases from V and 0 bases from J; bases unmatched to any gene: 6. There are 15 residues in the CDR3. This CDR3 is CASSTRDRTSYEQYF. In nucleotides, the CDR3 is TGTGCCAGCAGTACCCGGGACAGGACCTCCTACGAGCAGTACTTC.

V usage is TRBV9 and J usage is TRBJ2-3; maybe TRBD2 (6 bases). This CDR3 contains 16 residues. Germline CDR1 and CDR2: SGDLS and YYNGEE. The V and J ends lost 0 bases and 2 bases respectively, with 13 bases between them. The CDR3 is CASSVGPGSPTDTQYF. The DNA for the CDR3 is TGTGCCAGCAGCGTAGGCCCCGGGAGCCCCACAGATACGCAGTATTTT. Drawing the rest from reference TRBV9 and TRBJ2-3, the complete variable domain is DSGVTQTPKHLITATGQRVTLRCSPRSGDLSVYWYQQSLDQGLQFLIQYYNGEERAKGNILERFSAQQFPDLHSELNLSSLELGDSALYFCASSVGPGSPTDTQYFGPGTRLTVL.

V and J are TRBV2 and TRBJ2-3; possible D gene TRBD1, 5 bases. Per the germline V gene, CDR1 is SNHLY and CDR2 is FYNNEI. V shed 0 bases and J shed 2 bases, with 6 bases lying between them. The CDR3 spans 14 residues. The CDR3 reads CASSEAGPTDTQYF. The CDR3 DNA is TGTGCCAGCAGTGAAGCGGGGCCCACAGATACGCAGTATTTT.

The chain has TRBV25-1 and TRBJ2-1; the D gene is possibly TRBD1 (6 bases). This CDR3 has 14 residues. The germline gives CDR1 MGHDK, CDR2 SYGVNS. Trimming took 4 bases from V and 9 from J, leaving 16 bases between them. CDR3 sequence: CASSALGGVGEQFF. DNA of the CDR3: TGTGCCAGCAGTGCCTTAGGGGGTGTCGGTGAGCAGTTCTTC.

As regards this clone: One end of the junction does not line up with germline, which may come from a read error. This chain links TRBV5-4 with TRBJ2-7; D is unclear. Germline V gene sequence: CDR1 SGHNT, CDR2 YYREEE (reference sequence). There are 15 residues in the CDR3. The CDR3 spells CASTLLGEGTYEQYF. The CDR3 coding sequence is TGTGCCAGCACCTTGTTGGGCGAAGGAACCTACGAGCAGTACTTC.

This rearrangement joins TRBV12-5 to TRBJ2-1; TRBD2 matches at 11 bases. In germline, CDR1 is LGHNT, CDR2 FRNRAP. Losses at the gene ends were 8 bases for V and 0 bases for J; bases not matched to a gene: 12. This CDR3 comprises 18 residues. The CDR3 DNA follows: TGTGCTAGTCCCACCGGGACTAGCGGTCGAAGCTCCTACAATGAGCAGTTCTTC. Protein sequence: CASPTGTSGRSSYNEQFF. The full variable domain, its missing parts supplied by reference TRBV12-5 and TRBJ2-1, is DARVTQTPRHKVTEMGQEVTMRCQPILGHNTVFWYRQTMMQGLELLAYFRNRAPLDDSGMPKDRFSAEMPDATLATLKIQPSEPRDSAVYFCASPTGTSGRSSYNEQFFGPGTRLTVL.

The chain recombines TRBV18 with TRBJ2-7; 10 bases match TRBD2. Germline CDR1 KGHSH, CDR2 LQKENI. J lost 5 bases, V lost 4 bases, and 17 bases had no gene match. This CDR3 has 18 amino acids. CDR3 nucleotides: TGTGCCAGCTCACTCAAGAAGACTAGCGGGTGGTTTTCGAACGAGCAGTACTTC. This translates into CASSLKKTSGWFSNEQYF.

J is TRBJ1-1 and V is TRBV10-3; 9 positions match TRBD1. Germline CDR1 ENHRY, CDR2 SYGVKD. Unmatched junction bases numbered 5, after V lost 6 bases and J lost 3 bases. CDR3 size: 14 residues. The CDR3 sequence is CAISTGGSDTEAFF. In DNA, the CDR3 is TGTGCCATCAGCACAGGGGGCTCCGACACTGAAGCTTTCTTT.

The chain joins TRBV10-1 to TRBJ2-3; TRBD1 is a possible D gene (6 bases). The CDR3 consists of 14 residues. Looked up from germline, CDR1 is WNHNN and CDR2 is SYGVQD (reference sequence). V was cut by 4 bases and J by 1 base, with 9 bases left in between. CDR3 sequence (DNA): TGCGCCAGCAGTGGACAGGCCGGCACAGATACGCAGTATTTT. This gives the protein CASSGQAGTDTQYF.

The chain carries TRBV2 and TRBJ2-6; TRBD1 agrees at 7 bases. The CDR3 consists of 17 residues. V trimming: 7 bases; J trimming: 2 bases; junction bases outside the gene matches: 11. Germline CDR1 SNHLY, CDR2 FYNNEI. In nucleotides, the CDR3 is TGTGCCAGCATCTTTTCGGACAGGATTGCTGGGGCCAACGTCCTGACTTTC. This sequence encodes CASIFSDRIAGANVLTF.

For this clone: This CDR3 is also generated by other DNA sequences in the sample. This chain joins TRBV5-1 and TRBJ2-1; D ambiguous. The germline CDR1 and CDR2 sequences are SGHRS and YFSETQ. The CDR3 has 16 residues. V lost 0 bases and J lost 0, with 10 bases in between. The CDR3 sequence: CASSLVPGSSYNEQFF. The CDR3 nucleotides are TGCGCCAGCAGCTTGGTCCCAGGAAGCTCCTACAATGAGCAGTTCTTC.

This clone was seen once. The rearrangement links TRBV11-2 to TRBJ2-3; TRBD2 is a possible D gene (5 bases). V dropped 2 bases and J dropped 3 bases, with 9 bases sitting between them. The CDR3 sequence is 14 residues long. The germline gives CDR1 SGHAT, CDR2 FQNNGV. Written as DNA, the CDR3 is TGTGCCAGCAGCTTACGAACGGGGACAGATACGCAGTATTTT. Protein product: CASSLRTGTDTQYF. The whole variable domain, filled in from reference TRBV11-2 and TRBJ2-3, reads EAGVAQSPRYKIIEKRQSVAFWCNPISGHATLYWYQQILGQGPKLLIQFQNNGVVDDSQLPKDRFSAERLKGVDSTLKIQPAKLEDSAVYLCASSLRTGTDTQYFGPGTRLTVL.